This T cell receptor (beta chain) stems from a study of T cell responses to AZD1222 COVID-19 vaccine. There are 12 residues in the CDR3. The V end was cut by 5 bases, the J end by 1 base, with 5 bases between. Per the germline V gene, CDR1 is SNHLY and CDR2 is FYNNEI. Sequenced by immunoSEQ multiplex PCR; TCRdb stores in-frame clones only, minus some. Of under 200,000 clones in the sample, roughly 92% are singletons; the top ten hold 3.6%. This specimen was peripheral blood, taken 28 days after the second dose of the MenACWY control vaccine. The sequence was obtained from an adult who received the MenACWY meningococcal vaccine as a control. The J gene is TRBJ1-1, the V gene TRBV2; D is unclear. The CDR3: CASSQTNTEAFF. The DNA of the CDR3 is TGTGCCAGCAGTCAGACGAACACTGAAGCTTTCTTT. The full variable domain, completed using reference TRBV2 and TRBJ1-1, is EPEVTQTPSHQVTQMGQEVILRCVPISNHLYFYWYRQILGQKVEFLVSFYNNEISEKSEIFDDQFSVERPDGSNFTLKIRSTKLEDSAMYFCASSQTNTEAFFGQGTRLTVV.